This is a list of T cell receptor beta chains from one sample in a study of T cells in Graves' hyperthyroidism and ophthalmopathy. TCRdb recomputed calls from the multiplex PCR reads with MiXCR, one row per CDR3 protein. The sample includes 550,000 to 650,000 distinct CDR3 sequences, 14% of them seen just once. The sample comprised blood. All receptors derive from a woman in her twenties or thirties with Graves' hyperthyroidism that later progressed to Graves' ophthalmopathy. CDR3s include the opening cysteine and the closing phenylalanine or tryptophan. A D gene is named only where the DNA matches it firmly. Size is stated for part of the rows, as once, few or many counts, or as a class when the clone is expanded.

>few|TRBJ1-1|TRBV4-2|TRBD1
CASSQDLILSGGTEAFF
TGTGCCAGCAGCCAAGACCTAATTTTATCAGGGGGCACTGAAGCTTTCTTT
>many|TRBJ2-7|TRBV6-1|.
CASSPHLQTINEQYF
TGTGCCAGCAGTCCTCACCTTCAGACAATTAACGAGCAGTACTTC
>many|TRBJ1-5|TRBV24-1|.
CATSEQTDQPQHF
TGTGCCACCAGTGAACAGACAGATCAGCCCCAGCATTTT
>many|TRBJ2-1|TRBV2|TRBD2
CAIWTSGPYNEQFF
TGTGCCATCTGGACTAGCGGGCCTTACAATGAGCAGTTCTTC
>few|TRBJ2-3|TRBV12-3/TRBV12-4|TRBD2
CASSLGAGGSDTQYF
TGTGCCAGCAGTTTAGGAGCGGGAGGATCAGATACGCAGTATTTT
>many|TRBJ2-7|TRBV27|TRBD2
CASSLNLAGAYEQYF
TGTGCCAGCAGTTTAAATTTGGCGGGGGCCTACGAGCAGTACTTC
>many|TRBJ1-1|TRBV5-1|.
CASSYTGMGPNTEAFF
TGCGCCAGCAGCTACACAGGGATGGGTCCGAACACTGAAGCTTTCTTT
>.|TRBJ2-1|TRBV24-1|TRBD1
CATSDRGQGWEQFF
TGTGCCACCAGTGATCGGGGACAGGGATGGGAGCAGTTCTTC
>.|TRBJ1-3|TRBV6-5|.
CASSYSRQEGGNGNTIYF
TGTGCCAGCAGTTACTCCCGGCAGGAGGGCGGTAATGGAAACACCATATATTTT
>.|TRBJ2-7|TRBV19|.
CASSMTGGSYEQYF
TGTGCCAGTAGTATGACCGGGGGCTCCTACGAGCAGTACTTC
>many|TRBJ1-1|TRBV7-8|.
CASSPPSLTEAFF
TGTGCCAGCAGCCCCCCCAGCCTTACTGAAGCTTTCTTT
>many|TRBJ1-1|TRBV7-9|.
CASSFGGNMNTEAFF
TGTGCCAGCAGCTTCGGCGGGAACATGAACACTGAAGCTTTCTTT
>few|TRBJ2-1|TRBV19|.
CASSMRVSGNEQFF
TGTGCCAGTAGTATGAGGGTCTCGGGCAATGAGCAGTTCTTC
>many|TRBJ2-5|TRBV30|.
CARGGGWGETQYF
TGTGCCCGGGGAGGAGGGTGGGGAGAGACCCAGTACTTC
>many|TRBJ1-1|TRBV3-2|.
CASSPGRVEAFF
TGTGCCAGCAGCCCCGGACGGGTTGAAGCTTTCTTT
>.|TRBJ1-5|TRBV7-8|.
CASSGSQGFQPQHF
TGTGCCAGCAGCGGCTCTCAGGGGTTCCAGCCCCAGCATTTT
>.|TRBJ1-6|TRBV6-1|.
CTSTMDEWSSPLHF
TGTACCAGCACTATGGACGAGTGGAGTTCACCCCTCCACTTT
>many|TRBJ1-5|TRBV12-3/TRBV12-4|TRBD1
CASSFFLQTGEQQPQHF
TGTGCCAGCAGTTTCTTTTTACAGACAGGGGAACAGCAGCCCCAGCATTTT
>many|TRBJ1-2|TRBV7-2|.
CASSLQGGGNYGYTF
TGTGCCAGCAGCTTACAGGGAGGGGGAAACTATGGCTACACCTTC
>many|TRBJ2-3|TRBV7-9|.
CASSLQGPTDTQYF
TGTGCCAGCAGCTTACAGGGTCCCACAGATACGCAGTATTTT
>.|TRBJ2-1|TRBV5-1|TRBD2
CASSSKTERTSGPRRQDNEQFF
TGCGCCAGCAGCTCCAAAACCGAGAGGACTAGCGGGCCCAGGCGGCAAGACAATGAGCAGTTCTTC
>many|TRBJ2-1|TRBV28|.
CASIGKANEQFF
TGTGCCAGCATCGGGAAGGCCAATGAGCAGTTCTTC
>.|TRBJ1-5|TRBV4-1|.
CASSPPPGREVGQPQHF
TGCGCCAGCAGCCCGCCCCCCGGCCGGGAAGTAGGTCAGCCCCAGCATTTT
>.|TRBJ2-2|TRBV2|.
CASRGVYTGELFF
TGTGCCAGCCGCGGGGTCTACACCGGGGAGCTGTTTTTT
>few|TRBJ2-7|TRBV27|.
CASSLLSGEQYF
TGTGCCAGCAGTTTATTGTCGGGCGAGCAGTACTTC
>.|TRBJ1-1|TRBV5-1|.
CASSLQTTNTEAFF
TGCGCCAGCAGCTTACAGACGACGAACACTGAAGCTTTCTTT
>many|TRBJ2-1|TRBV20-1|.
CSVDSYNEQFF
TGCAGCGTAGACTCCTACAATGAGCAGTTCTTC
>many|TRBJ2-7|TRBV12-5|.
CASGVETAAHEQYF
TGTGCTAGTGGGGTCGAGACCGCGGCCCACGAGCAGTACTTC
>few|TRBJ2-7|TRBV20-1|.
CSANGRNSYEQYF
TGCAGTGCCAACGGTCGGAACTCGTACGAGCAGTACTTC
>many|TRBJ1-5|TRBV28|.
CASSPGTAHSNQPQHF
TGTGCCAGCAGTCCCGGGACTGCCCATAGCAATCAGCCCCAGCATTTT
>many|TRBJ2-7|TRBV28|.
CASSTVLEERYSYEQYF
TGTGCCAGCAGCACCGTCCTGGAGGAGCGGTACTCCTACGAGCAGTACTTC
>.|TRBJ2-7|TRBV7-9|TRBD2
CASSFPSGTSGMVYEQYF
TGTGCCAGCAGCTTTCCAAGCGGGACTAGCGGGATGGTGTACGAGCAGTACTTC
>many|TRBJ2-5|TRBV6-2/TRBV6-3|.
CASSFSTQETQYF
TGTGCCAGCAGTTTTTCGACTCAAGAGACCCAGTACTTC
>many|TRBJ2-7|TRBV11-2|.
CASSLVPGPAYEQYF
TGTGCCAGCAGCTTAGTGCCGGGACCCGCCTACGAGCAGTACTTC
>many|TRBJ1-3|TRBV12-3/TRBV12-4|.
CASSLMAGGNTIYF
TGTGCCAGCAGTTTAATGGCGGGAGGCAACACCATATATTTT
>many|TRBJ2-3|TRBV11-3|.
CASSPSDGDTQYF
TGTGCCAGCAGCCCATCGGATGGAGATACGCAGTATTTT
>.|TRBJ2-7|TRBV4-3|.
CASSQDYGQGGEQYF
TGCGCCAGCAGCCAAGATTATGGTCAGGGGGGCGAGCAGTACTTC
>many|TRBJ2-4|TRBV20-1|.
CSAPPSPGRDAKNIQYF
TGCAGTGCACCCCCGTCCCCTGGGCGGGATGCCAAAAACATTCAGTACTTC
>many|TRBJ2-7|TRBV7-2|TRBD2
CASSRGTSGRRVSGEQYF
TGTGCCAGCAGCAGGGGGACTAGCGGAAGGCGAGTTTCGGGAGAGCAGTACTTC
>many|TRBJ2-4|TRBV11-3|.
CASSLPEGLAKNIQYF
TGTGCCAGCAGCTTGCCCGAGGGGCTAGCCAAAAACATTCAGTACTTC
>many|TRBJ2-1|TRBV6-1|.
CASSQRKQGLPKNEQFF
TGTGCCAGCAGCCAAAGAAAACAGGGCCTTCCTAAGAATGAGCAGTTCTTC
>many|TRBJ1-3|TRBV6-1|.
CASSEAKTGGNTIYF
TGTGCCAGCAGTGAAGCCAAAACAGGGGGAAACACCATATATTTT